The next 25 T cell receptor beta chains were all read from a single sample in a study of chemoradiotherapy in HPV16-positive cancers. Generated by immunoSEQ multiplex PCR, the TCRdb table keeps only in-frame clones and is missing some. The table has about 7,600 clones, about four fifths seen once. The material sequenced was blood, taken from a patient who underwent chemoradiotherapy. These receptors were collected from a human donor with HPV-associated anogenital cancer.

This rearrangement joins TRBV11-1 to TRBJ2-5, with TRBD1 matching over 9 bases. Germline loops: CDR1 SGHAT, CDR2 FQDESV (reference sequence). V dropped 2 bases and J dropped 4; count of bases not matched to a gene: 5. The CDR3 runs 15 residues. The CDR3 DNA sequence: TGTGCCAGCAGCTTAAGAACGACAGGGGGAGAGACCCAGTACTTC. This translates into CASSLRTTGGETQYF.

This clone was picked up a small number of times. The gene calls are TRBV7-1 and TRBJ2-6; D possibly corresponds to TRBD1 (5 bases). TRBV7-1 is reported as an ORF; its role is uncertain. The CDR3 runs to 18 residues. Trimming took off 5 bases at V and 5 bases at J, with 22 bases between the two ends. In DNA, the CDR3 is TGTGCCAGCAGCCAGATTGAACGAGGACAAAGTCGGGCCAACGTCCTGACTTTC. This gives the protein CASSQIERGQSRANVLTF.

Relative to its sample, this clone is large. The V gene is TRBV4-1, the J gene TRBJ2-7; TRBD1 might be the D (5 bases). Deletions cut 4 bases from V and 5 bases from J, with 9 bases between. The CDR3 spans 12 residues. The germline V gene has CDR1 MGHRA and CDR2 YSYEKL. CDR3: CASSLSRDEQYF. DNA of the CDR3: TGCGCCAGCAGCCTAAGCAGGGACGAGCAGTACTTC.

The chain recombines TRBV5-1 with TRBJ2-3; D unresolved. This CDR3 comprises 15 residues. Trimming stripped 0 bases from V and 0 bases from J, with 8 bases between. From germline, CDR1 is SGHRS and CDR2 YFSETQ. CDR3 nucleotides: TGCGCCAGCAGCTTGGAACAGCCTAGCACAGATACGCAGTATTTT. Translation gives CASSLEQPSTDTQYF.

The chain links TRBV28 to TRBJ2-5; 10 bases map to TRBD2. Germline V gene lookup returns CDR1 MDHEN and CDR2 SYDVKM. The CDR3 totals 15 residues. Trimming cost V 5 bases and J 3 bases; bases outside gene matches: 6. CDR3 loop: CASSRSGGRKETQYF. The CDR3, as DNA: TGTGCCAGCAGTCGTAGCGGGGGGCGAAAAGAGACCCAGTACTTC.

The rearrangement uses TRBV18 and TRBJ2-7; possible D gene TRBD1, 6 bases. V lost 3 bases to trimming and J lost 4 bases, with 13 bases between them. The germline CDR1 and CDR2 sequences are KGHSH and LQKENI. CDR3 length: 14 residues. The CDR3 DNA is TGTGCCAGCTCACCCTCAGGGGTTTCTTACGAGCAGTACTTC. It translates to CASSPSGVSYEQYF.

The rearrangement uses TRBV6-5 and TRBJ2-1, with 8 bases matching TRBD2. Per the germline V gene, CDR1 is MNHEY and CDR2 is SVGAGI. The CDR3 sequence is 15 residues long. Trimming cost V 0 bases and J 12 bases; bases outside gene matches: 10. In nucleotides, the CDR3 is TGTGCCAGCAGTTACTCTTCCGGGGGGGCCGATGTGCAGTTCTTC. As protein: CASSYSSGGADVQFF.

The chain combines TRBV9 with TRBJ2-2; TRBD1 aligns across 7 bases. V shed 3 bases and J 0 bases; nucleotides not matched to a gene: 5. This CDR3 is 16 amino acids long. The germline CDR1 and CDR2 sequences are SGDLS and YYNGEE. The CDR3 coding sequence is TGTGCCAGCAGCGGAAGACAGGGCTCGAACACCGGGGAGCTGTTTTTT. This codes for CASSGRQGSNTGELFF.

The chain uses TRBV19 and TRBJ1-1; no definite D call. V dropped 5 bases and J dropped 1 base, with 17 bases sitting between them. CDR3 length: 16 amino acids. Germline V gene lookup returns CDR1 LNHDA and CDR2 SQIVND (reference sequence). The CDR3 is CASSPHPTQKNTEAFF. The CDR3 bases are TGTGCCAGTAGTCCTCATCCGACACAAAAGAACACTGAAGCTTTCTTT.

V and J are TRBV7-9 and TRBJ1-4; D remains unclear. CDR1 and CDR2 from the germline V gene are SEHNR and FQNEAQ (reference sequence). This CDR3 region has 15 residues. Trimming stripped 6 bases from V and 4 bases from J, with 15 bases between. In DNA, the CDR3 is TGTGCCAGCAGGCCGCCCAACAGCCTTAATGAAAAACTGTTTTTT. Translating it yields CASRPPNSLNEKLFF.

V and J are TRBV10-3 and TRBJ1-4; no clear D. The V gene's germline CDR1 is ENHRY and CDR2 SYGVKD. There are 13 residues in the CDR3. V lost 3 bases, J lost 5 bases, and 7 bases lay in between. The CDR3 region has the DNA TGTGCCATCAGTGAATGGAGAAATGAAAAACTGTTTTTT. Protein product: CAISEWRNEKLFF.

V and J are TRBV14 and TRBJ2-3; unclear D gene. The germline V gene encodes CDR1 SGHDN and CDR2 FVKESK. The V gene lost 3 bases and the J gene lost 2 bases, with 0 bases spanning the gap. The CDR3 has 11 residues. CDR3 nucleotides: TGTGCCAGCAGCCACACAGATACGCAGTATTTT. The encoded protein is CASSHTDTQYF.

In this sample, this clone turned up once. The chain employs TRBV7-8 and TRBJ2-1, with a possible D match to TRBD1 (6 bases). The length of the CDR3 is 14 residues. Germline V CDR1 and CDR2: SGHVS, FQNEAQ. V lost 8 bases to trimming and J lost 7 bases, with 18 bases between them. The CDR3 spells CASETGILANEQFF. The CDR3 region has the DNA TGTGCCAGCGAAACAGGGATCTTAGCTAATGAGCAGTTCTTC. Variable domain in full (rest from reference TRBV7-8 and TRBJ2-1): GAGVSQSPRYKVAKRGQDVALRCDPISGHVSLFWYQQALGQGPEFLTYFQNEAQLDKSGLPSDRFFAERPEGSVSTLKIQRTQQEDSAVYLCASETGILANEQFFGPGTRLTVL.

J is TRBJ1-2 and V is TRBV7-9; D is undetermined. In germline, CDR1 is SEHNR, CDR2 FQNEAQ (reference sequence). Trimming removed 5 bases at V and 6 bases at J, with 7 bases between. The CDR3 runs 11 residues. CDR3 in amino acids: CASSTRDGYTF. In DNA form, the CDR3 reads TGTGCCAGCAGCACCCGGGATGGCTACACCTTC.

This clone turned up a few times. The CDR3 here is CASSQGAGGDYGYTF. As DNA, the CDR3 is TGTGCCAGCAGCCAAGGGGCAGGGGGTGACTATGGCTACACCTTC. J is TRBJ1-2 and V is TRBV4-2; 7 bases map to TRBD1. V lost 1 base and J lost 3; bases outside the gene matches: 5. This CDR3 is 15 amino acids long. The germline CDR1 and CDR2 sequences are LGHNA and YNFKEQ.

CDR3 residues: CASSEGGAYNEQFF. The DNA of the CDR3 is TGTGCCAGCAGCGAGGGGGGCGCCTACAATGAGCAGTTCTTC. The rearrangement uses TRBV7-3 and TRBJ2-1, with D perhaps given as TRBD1 or TRBD2 (6 bases each). The CDR3 covers 14 residues. Looked up from germline, CDR1 is SGHTA and CDR2 is FQGTGA. V lost 5 bases and J 2 bases, leaving 10 bases between the germline ends.

This chain uses TRBV7-8 with TRBJ1-2, with a weak D call TRBD1 (6 bases). The CDR3 has 15 residues. V was shortened by 1 base and J by 10 bases, with 19 bases between the two germline ends. The germline V gene has CDR1 SGHVS and CDR2 FQNEAQ. In DNA form, the CDR3 reads TGTGCCAGCAGCTTAGTCGCTCTGGGGGCGCAGAACTACACCTTC. Protein: CASSLVALGAQNYTF.

The J gene is TRBJ2-3, the V gene TRBV13; D may be TRBD2 (5 bases). The CDR3 length is 16 residues. Trimming stripped 6 bases from V and 1 base from J, with 17 bases between. Germline CDR1 PRHDT, CDR2 FYEKMQ (reference sequence). CDR3 in DNA: TGTGCCAGCAGTCCCCTAGCCACTTCTGGCACAGATACGCAGTATTTT. Amino acid sequence: CASSPLATSGTDTQYF.

The gene calls are TRBV11-2 and TRBJ2-4, with unresolved D. CDR1 is SGHAT, CDR2 FQNNGV, per germline. Trimming stripped 4 bases from V and 0 bases from J, with 10 bases between. The CDR3 has 15 amino acids. The chain's CDR3 is CASSSLRLAKNIQYF. CDR3 DNA: TGTGCCAGCAGCTCCCTCCGACTAGCCAAAAACATTCAGTACTTC.

The chain recombines TRBV23-1 with TRBJ1-5; D is undetermined. TRBV23-1 is an open reading frame, and its role is uncertain. This CDR3 spans 13 amino acids. V was shortened by 10 bases and J by 0 bases, with 10 bases between the two germline ends. The CDR3 nucleotides read TGCGCCATGAGGGAGGATAGCAATCAGCCCCAGCATTTT. Its translation is CAMREDSNQPQHF.

The gene calls are TRBV27 and TRBJ1-2; 7 nucleotides match TRBD1. With V trimmed by 5 bases and J by 5 bases, 11 bases remained unmatched. CDR1 is MNHEY and CDR2 is SMNVEV in the germline V gene (reference sequence). The length of the CDR3 is 15 residues. The CDR3 here is CASSPLEGARYGYTF. The CDR3 DNA sequence: TGTGCCAGCAGTCCACTGGAGGGGGCAAGGTATGGCTACACCTTC.

This clone was found once. The chain links TRBV6-1 to TRBJ2-3; TRBD2 matches at 7 bases. The CDR3 has 16 amino acids. J was trimmed by 5 bases and V by 2 bases; bases with no gene match: 10. CDR1 is MNHNS and CDR2 is SASEGT in the germline V gene. The CDR3 DNA follows: TGTGCCAGCAGTGAATGGGGGTTGGCGGGGGAAGATACGCAGTATTTT. This translates into CASSEWGLAGEDTQYF.

The chain carries TRBV5-1 and TRBJ1-1; 7 nucleotides align to TRBD1. The CDR3 runs to 16 residues. V trimming: 2 bases; J trimming: 3 bases; junction bases outside the gene matches: 10. Looked up from germline, CDR1 is SGHRS and CDR2 is YFSETQ. The DNA for the CDR3 is TGCGCCAGCAGCTTACAGGGGCTTGTTCCGGACACTGAAGCTTTCTTT. The encoded protein is CASSLQGLVPDTEAFF.

The CDR3 bases are TGTGCCAGCAGCTTGGGGCAGGGGAGGTACGAGCAGTACTTC. Translated: CASSLGQGRYEQYF. This sequence joins TRBV5-6 and TRBJ2-5, with D perhaps being TRBD1 or TRBD2 (6 bases each). Near its end, the DNA agrees better with TRBJ2-7, so the J call may be wrong. There are 14 residues in the CDR3. CDR1 is SGHDT and CDR2 is YYEEEE in the germline V gene.

This clone was detected only once. The V gene is TRBV9, the J gene TRBJ2-2; 11 bases map to TRBD2. The trim removed 0 bases at V and 6 bases at J, leaving 4 bases unmatched. The CDR3 covers 16 residues. Germline V CDR1 and CDR2: SGDLS, YYNGEE. CDR3: CASSVDGSGRAGELFF. DNA for the CDR3: TGTGCCAGCAGCGTAGATGGTAGCGGGAGGGCCGGGGAGCTGTTTTTT. Full variable domain (missing parts from reference TRBV9 and TRBJ2-2): DSGVTQTPKHLITATGQRVTLRCSPRSGDLSVYWYQQSLDQGLQFLIQYYNGEERAKGNILERFSAQQFPDLHSELNLSSLELGDSALYFCASSVDGSGRAGELFFGEGSRLTVL.